Listed below are T cell receptor beta chains from one sample, sequenced in a study of CD8+CD57+ T cells in acquired aplastic anemia. TCRdb re-analysed the reads in MiXCR, keeping a single row per CDR3 protein. The sample has around 220,000 distinct CDR3 sequences, around 50% seen once. The sequenced sample was sorted CD4+, CD8+, or CD8+CD57+ T cells (not recorded which) from PBMCs. These receptors were obtained from a human donor with aplastic anemia. The conserved cysteine and the conserved F or W are not part of the CDR3 here. The size entry is marked missing in some rows and otherwise reads once, few, many or a size class.

J gene | V gene | clone size | CDR3 protein
TRBJ1-6 | TRBV5-8 | many | ASSPGQVFGSPLH
TRBJ2-7 | TRBV7-9 | once | ASSTRTDLSSYEQY
TRBJ2-7 | TRBV10-3 | NA | AIREQGMDYEQY
TRBJ2-7 | TRBV29-1 | NA | SPLRTGNSYEQY
TRBJ1-3 | TRBV2 | NA | ASSDSTGVPGNTIY
TRBJ2-5 | TRBV19 | NA | ASDGGQETQY
TRBJ2-1 | TRBV12-3/TRBV12-4 | NA | ASTATRSKDEQF
TRBJ2-2 | TRBV10-1 | NA | ASSTGTITGELF
TRBJ1-4 | TRBV20-1 | many | SARPPTPTNEKLF
TRBJ2-7 | TRBV24-1 | NA | ATSDPGHPEQY
TRBJ2-2 | TRBV5-1 | few | ASSPRPTGTGGLMTGELF
TRBJ1-5 | TRBV2 | NA | ASSVDRNEH
TRBJ2-2 | TRBV6-2/TRBV6-3 | NA | ASSYSSGLAGELF